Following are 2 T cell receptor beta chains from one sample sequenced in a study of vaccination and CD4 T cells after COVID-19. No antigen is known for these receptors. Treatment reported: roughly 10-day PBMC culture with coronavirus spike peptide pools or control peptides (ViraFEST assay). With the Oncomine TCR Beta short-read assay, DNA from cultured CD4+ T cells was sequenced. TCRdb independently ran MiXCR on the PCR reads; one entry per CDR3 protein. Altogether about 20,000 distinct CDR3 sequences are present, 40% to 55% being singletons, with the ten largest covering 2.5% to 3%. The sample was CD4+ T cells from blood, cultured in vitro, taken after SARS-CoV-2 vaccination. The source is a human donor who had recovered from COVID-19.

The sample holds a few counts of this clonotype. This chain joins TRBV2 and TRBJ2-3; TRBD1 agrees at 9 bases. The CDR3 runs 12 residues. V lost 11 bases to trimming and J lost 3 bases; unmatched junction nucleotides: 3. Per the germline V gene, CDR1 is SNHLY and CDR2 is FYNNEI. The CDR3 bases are TGTGCCGGACAGGGGTTAACAGATACGCAGTATTTT. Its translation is CAGQGLTDTQYF. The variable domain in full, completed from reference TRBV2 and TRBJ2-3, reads EPEVTQTPSHQVTQMGQEVILRCVPISNHLYFYWYRQILGQKVEFLVSFYNNEISEKSEIFDDQFSVERPDGSNFTLKIRSTKLEDSAMYFCAGQGLTDTQYFGPGTRLTVL.

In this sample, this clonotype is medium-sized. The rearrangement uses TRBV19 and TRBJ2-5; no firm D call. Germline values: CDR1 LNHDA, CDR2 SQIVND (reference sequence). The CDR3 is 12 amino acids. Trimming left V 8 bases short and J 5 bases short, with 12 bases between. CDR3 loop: CASRDRYETQYF. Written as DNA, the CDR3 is TGTGCCAGTCGCGACCGGTATGAGACCCAGTACTTC.